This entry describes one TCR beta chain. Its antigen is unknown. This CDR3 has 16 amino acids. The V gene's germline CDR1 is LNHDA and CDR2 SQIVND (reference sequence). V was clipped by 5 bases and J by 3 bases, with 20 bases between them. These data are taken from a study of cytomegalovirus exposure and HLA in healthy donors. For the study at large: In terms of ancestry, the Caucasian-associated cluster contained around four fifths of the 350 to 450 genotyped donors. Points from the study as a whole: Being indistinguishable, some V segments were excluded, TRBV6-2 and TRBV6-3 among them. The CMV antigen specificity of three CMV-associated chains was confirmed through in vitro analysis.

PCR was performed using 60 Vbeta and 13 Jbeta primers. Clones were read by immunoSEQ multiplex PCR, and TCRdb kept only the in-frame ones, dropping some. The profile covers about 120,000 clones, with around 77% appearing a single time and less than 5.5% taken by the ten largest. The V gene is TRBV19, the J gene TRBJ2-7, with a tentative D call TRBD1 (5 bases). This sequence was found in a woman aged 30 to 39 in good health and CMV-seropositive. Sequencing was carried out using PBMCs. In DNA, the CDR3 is TGTGCCAGTAGTCCGGACATTGAATCAGGAAACTACGAGCAGTACTTC. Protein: CASSPDIESGNYEQYF.